This T cell receptor beta chain was recovered during a study of blood T cell repertoires in COVID-19. Source study methods: Amplifying reference gene primers gave estimates of nucleated cell counts. The table came from immunoSEQ multiplex PCR; TCRdb's copy has only in-frame clones and leaves some out. D and trimming come from the DNA, and the V and J calls and clone size come from that table. This sample has about 68,000 clones, with about 83% found just once. V was trimmed by 5 bases and J by 7 bases, leaving 15 bases between them. Germline CDR1 LGHNA, CDR2 YNFKEQ. This CDR3 has 13 residues. Only a few counts were recorded for this clone.

The receptor was isolated from a human donor in a cohort sampled during active COVID-19. V and J are TRBV4-2 and TRBJ2-7; no clear D. Sample: peripheral blood. CDR3 loop: CASSASVEREQYF. CDR3 coding DNA: TGTGCCAGCAGCGCAAGCGTCGAGCGTGAGCAGTACTTC.